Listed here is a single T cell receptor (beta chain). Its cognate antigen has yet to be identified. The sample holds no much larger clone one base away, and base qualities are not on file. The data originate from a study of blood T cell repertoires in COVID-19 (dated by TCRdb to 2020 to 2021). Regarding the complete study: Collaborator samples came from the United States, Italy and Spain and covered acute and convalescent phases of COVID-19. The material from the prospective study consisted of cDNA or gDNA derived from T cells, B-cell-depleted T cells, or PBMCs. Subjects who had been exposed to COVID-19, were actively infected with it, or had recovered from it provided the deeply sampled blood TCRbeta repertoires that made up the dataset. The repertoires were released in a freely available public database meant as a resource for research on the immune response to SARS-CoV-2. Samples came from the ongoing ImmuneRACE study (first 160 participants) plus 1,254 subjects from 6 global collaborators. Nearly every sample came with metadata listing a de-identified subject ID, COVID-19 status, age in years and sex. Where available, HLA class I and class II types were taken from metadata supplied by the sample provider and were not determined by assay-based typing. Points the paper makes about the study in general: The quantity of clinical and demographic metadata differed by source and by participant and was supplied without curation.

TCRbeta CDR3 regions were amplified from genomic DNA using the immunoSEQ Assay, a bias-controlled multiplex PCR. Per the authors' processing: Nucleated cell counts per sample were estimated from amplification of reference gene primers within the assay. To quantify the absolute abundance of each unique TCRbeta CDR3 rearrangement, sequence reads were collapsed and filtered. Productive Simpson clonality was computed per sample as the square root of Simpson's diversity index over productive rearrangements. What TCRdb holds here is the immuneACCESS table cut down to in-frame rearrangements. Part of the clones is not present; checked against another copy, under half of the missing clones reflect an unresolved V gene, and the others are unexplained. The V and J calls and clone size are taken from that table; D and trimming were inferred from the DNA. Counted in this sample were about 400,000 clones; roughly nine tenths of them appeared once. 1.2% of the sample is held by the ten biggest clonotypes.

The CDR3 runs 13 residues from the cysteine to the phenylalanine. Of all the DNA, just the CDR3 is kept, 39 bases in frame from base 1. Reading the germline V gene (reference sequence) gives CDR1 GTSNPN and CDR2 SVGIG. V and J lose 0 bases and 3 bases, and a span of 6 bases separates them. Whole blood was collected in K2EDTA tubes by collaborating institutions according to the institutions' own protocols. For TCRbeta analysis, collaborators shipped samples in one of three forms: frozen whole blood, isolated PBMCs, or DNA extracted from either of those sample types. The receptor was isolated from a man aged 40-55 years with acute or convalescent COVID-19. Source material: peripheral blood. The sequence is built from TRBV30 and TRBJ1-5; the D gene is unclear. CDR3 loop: CAWSVDTNQPQHF. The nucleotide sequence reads TGTGCCTGGAGTGTCGACACCAATCAGCCCCAGCATTTT.